Presented here are 7 T cell receptor beta chains from one specimen sequenced in a study of vaccination and CD4 T cells after COVID-19. These receptors have no identified antigens. Cultured CD4+ T-cell DNA underwent Oncomine TCR Beta short-read sequencing. TCRdb analysed the PCR reads with MiXCR anew, one entry per CDR3 protein. Of around 15,000 distinct CDR3 sequences listed, about 56% are singletons. The treatment was: roughly 10-day PBMC culture with coronavirus spike peptide pools or control peptides (ViraFEST assay). Material: CD4+ T cells from blood, cultured in vitro, obtained before SARS-CoV-2 vaccination. The receptors here all came from a human donor who had recovered from COVID-19.

This clonotype was observed a single time. V usage is TRBV6-1 and J usage is TRBJ2-3; TRBD2 aligns across 7 bases. The CDR3 is 17 residues long. From germline, CDR1 is MNHNS and CDR2 SASEGT. V lost 7 bases and J lost 0; bases outside the gene matches: 13. The CDR3 DNA sequence: TGTGCCAGCAATTGGGGCCCGGGGGGTACTAGCACAGATACGCAGTATTTT. Translated: CASNWGPGGTSTDTQYF.

The genes are TRBV19 and TRBJ2-2; the D call may be TRBD1 or TRBD2 (5 bases each). The CDR3 runs to 15 residues. Germline lookup yields CDR1 LNHDA and CDR2 SQIVND (reference sequence). V lost 1 base and J 5 bases, leaving 11 bases between the germline ends. The CDR3 sequence: CASSIAAGATGELFF. CDR3 in DNA: TGTGCCAGTAGTATAGCCGCCGGGGCGACCGGGGAGCTGTTTTTT.

CDR3 DNA: TGTGCCTGGAGTGGCGATAGCGGGGTCGCAGATACGCAGTATTTT. It codes for CAWSGDSGVADTQYF. The gene calls are TRBV30 and TRBJ2-3, with TRBD2 matching over 8 bases. The junction had 7 bases not matched to a gene; V was cut back by 1 base and J by 4 bases. This CDR3 is built from 15 residues. Germline V gives CDR1 GTSNPN, CDR2 SVGIG (reference sequence). Based on the CDR3 plus reference TRBV30 and TRBJ2-3, the full variable domain is SQTIHQWPATLVQPVGSPLSLECTVEGTSNPNLYWYRQAAGRGLQLLFYSVGIGQISSEVPQNLSASRPQDRQFILSSKKLLLSDSGFYLCAWSGDSGVADTQYFGPGTRLTVL.

In this sample, this clonotype turned up a few times. V usage is TRBV20-1 and J usage is TRBJ2-5; the D gene is possibly TRBD2 (6 bases). The ends were cut back, 3 bases at V and 1 base at J, with 15 bases in the middle. Germline V gene lookup returns CDR1 DFQATT and CDR2 SNEGSKA (reference sequence). The CDR3 covers 15 residues. Here the CDR3 reads CSASLPSGSQETQYF. Written as DNA, the CDR3 is TGCAGTGCTAGCCTCCCCAGCGGGTCCCAAGAGACCCAGTACTTC.

Only a few counts were recorded for this clonotype. The V call is TRBV10-3, the J call TRBJ2-3, with 9 bases aligning to TRBD1. The CDR3 spans 17 residues. The germline CDR1 and CDR2 sequences are ENHRY and SYGVKD. Trimming at V came to 6 bases and at J to 4 bases, leaving 14 bases not matched to a gene. This chain's CDR3 is CAIRAGTGSSLADTQYF. CDR3 coding DNA: TGTGCCATCAGGGCCGGGACAGGGTCGTCGCTCGCAGATACGCAGTATTTT.

The chain uses TRBV2 and TRBJ2-2, with D possibly TRBD1 on 5 matching bases. Germline V lookup: CDR1 SNHLY, CDR2 FYNNEI. Trimming took off 7 bases at V and 6 bases at J, with 21 bases between the two ends. This CDR3 has 16 amino acids. CDR3 loop: CASTPLSFRAAGELFF. The CDR3 DNA reads TGTGCCAGCACCCCCTTATCGTTCAGGGCTGCCGGGGAGCTGTTTTTT.

A few counts support this clonotype. V and J are TRBV10-3 and TRBJ2-1, with a possible D match to TRBD2 (6 bases). The CDR3 totals 14 residues. Germline CDR1 is ENHRY and CDR2 is SYGVKD. The V and J ends lost 6 bases and 4 bases respectively, with 13 bases between them. The CDR3 DNA is TGTGCCATCAGCCGGGACTCAGAATACAATGAGCAGTTCTTC. Encoded protein: CAISRDSEYNEQFF.